This is a list of T cell receptor beta chains from one sample in a study of blood T cells in healthy people across ages. MiXCR was run by TCRdb on the 5' RACE reads, yielding one entry per CDR3 protein. The data contain approximately 1.5 million distinct CDR3 sequences, almost 35% of them singletons. What was sequenced was blood. All receptors derive from a woman in her twenties or thirties in good health. CDR3s include the opening cysteine and the closing phenylalanine or tryptophan. A D gene is named only where the DNA matches it firmly. The listing skips clone size in some rows; elsewhere it reads once, few, many or a size class.

v_call: TRBV7-8; j_call: TRBJ2-1; d_call: TRBD2; clone_size: -; cdr3_aa: CASSPLGAGGNEQFF; cdr3_nt: TGTGCCAGCAGCCCCCTAGGCGCGGGAGGTAATGAGCAGTTCTTC
v_call: TRBV2; j_call: TRBJ2-3; d_call: -; clone_size: few; cdr3_aa: CASRATGTDTQYF; cdr3_nt: TGTGCCAGCAGGGCGACAGGCACAGATACGCAGTATTTT
v_call: TRBV12-5; j_call: TRBJ2-1; d_call: TRBD1; clone_size: -; cdr3_aa: CAGGRGHTGTGAPDEQFF; cdr3_nt: TGTGCTGGTGGCCGAGGGCATACCGGGACAGGGGCGCCGGATGAGCAGTTCTTC
v_call: TRBV7-9; j_call: TRBJ1-5; d_call: -; clone_size: -; cdr3_aa: CASSSSGGSQPQHF; cdr3_nt: TGTGCCAGCAGCTCCTCAGGTGGAAGTCAGCCCCAGCATTTT
v_call: TRBV12-5; j_call: TRBJ2-7; d_call: -; clone_size: few; cdr3_aa: CASGLVVYEQYF; cdr3_nt: TGTGCTAGTGGTTTGGTAGTCTACGAGCAGTACTTC
v_call: TRBV4-1; j_call: TRBJ2-1; d_call: TRBD2; clone_size: few; cdr3_aa: CASSQDWEREGGNEQFF; cdr3_nt: TGCGCCAGCAGCCAAGATTGGGAGCGGGAGGGAGGGAATGAGCAGTTCTTC
v_call: TRBV28; j_call: TRBJ2-7; d_call: TRBD2; clone_size: -; cdr3_aa: CASSLYTSGLSEQYF; cdr3_nt: TGTGCCAGCAGTTTATATACTAGCGGGCTTTCTGAGCAGTACTTC
v_call: TRBV14; j_call: TRBJ1-2; d_call: -; clone_size: few; cdr3_aa: CASSQGGEMYGYTF; cdr3_nt: TGTGCCAGCAGCCAAGGAGGAGAGATGTATGGCTACACCTTC
v_call: TRBV12-3/TRBV12-4; j_call: TRBJ2-1; d_call: -; clone_size: -; cdr3_aa: CASSSRDYRVWEQFF; cdr3_nt: TGTGCCAGCAGCTCCCGGGACTACAGGGTTTGGGAGCAGTTCTTC
v_call: TRBV6-1; j_call: TRBJ2-2; d_call: -; clone_size: few; cdr3_aa: CASSDRQLSPRELFF; cdr3_nt: TGTGCCAGCAGTGACCGGCAACTATCTCCTCGAGAGCTGTTTTTT
v_call: TRBV6-1; j_call: TRBJ1-1; d_call: -; clone_size: many; cdr3_aa: CASSGQPNTEAFF; cdr3_nt: TGTGCCAGCAGTGGACAGCCGAACACTGAAGCTTTCTTT
v_call: TRBV6-2/TRBV6-3; j_call: TRBJ2-1; d_call: -; clone_size: -; cdr3_aa: CASSYSDFWEQFF; cdr3_nt: TGTGCCAGCAGTTACTCGGACTTCTGGGAGCAGTTCTTC
v_call: TRBV12-3/TRBV12-4; j_call: TRBJ2-5; d_call: -; clone_size: few; cdr3_aa: CATMGWGTETQYF; cdr3_nt: TGTGCCACCATGGGTTGGGGGACCGAGACCCAGTACTTC
v_call: TRBV6-8; j_call: TRBJ2-7; d_call: -; clone_size: -; cdr3_aa: CASSIFLRGPYEQYF; cdr3_nt: TGTGCCAGCAGCATTTTCCTTAGGGGACCCTACGAGCAGTACTTC
v_call: TRBV19; j_call: TRBJ1-5; d_call: -; clone_size: -; cdr3_aa: CASSKSTGLTGGQPQHF; cdr3_nt: TGTGCCAGTAGTAAATCAACCGGGTTGACTGGCGGTCAGCCCCAGCATTTT
v_call: TRBV4-1; j_call: TRBJ2-1; d_call: -; clone_size: -; cdr3_aa: CASSHLRSYNEQFF; cdr3_nt: TGCGCCAGCAGCCACCTAAGGAGCTACAATGAGCAGTTCTTC
v_call: TRBV5-1; j_call: TRBJ2-4; d_call: -; clone_size: -; cdr3_aa: CASSLEDGPRAKNIQYF; cdr3_nt: TGCGCCAGCAGCTTGGAAGACGGGCCTCGGGCCAAAAACATTCAGTACTTC
v_call: TRBV4-1; j_call: TRBJ2-2; d_call: TRBD2; clone_size: -; cdr3_aa: CASSQSLAGDGTGELFF; cdr3_nt: TGCGCCAGCAGCCAATCCCTGGCGGGAGACGGGACCGGGGAGCTGTTTTTT
v_call: TRBV6-6; j_call: TRBJ2-1; d_call: TRBD2; clone_size: few; cdr3_aa: CASSYRGGVALNEQFF; cdr3_nt: TGTGCCAGCAGTTACCGGGGAGGGGTTGCTCTCAATGAGCAGTTCTTC
v_call: TRBV20-1; j_call: TRBJ2-1; d_call: TRBD2; clone_size: -; cdr3_aa: CSATDPLAGGNEQFF; cdr3_nt: TGCAGTGCTACCGACCCGCTAGCGGGAGGGAATGAGCAGTTCTTC
v_call: TRBV29-1; j_call: TRBJ2-3; d_call: TRBD2; clone_size: -; cdr3_aa: CSVPSGPGSGKGDTQYF; cdr3_nt: TGCAGCGTGCCAAGTGGTCCCGGGAGCGGGAAAGGAGATACGCAGTATTTT
v_call: TRBV20-1; j_call: TRBJ1-1; d_call: -; clone_size: -; cdr3_aa: CSAILQRPEAFF; cdr3_nt: TGCAGTGCTATACTACAGAGGCCTGAAGCTTTCTTT
v_call: TRBV6-2/TRBV6-3; j_call: TRBJ2-5; d_call: TRBD1; clone_size: -; cdr3_aa: CASSYNRGARQETQYF; cdr3_nt: TGTGCCAGCAGTTACAACAGGGGGGCGCGTCAAGAGACCCAGTACTTC
v_call: TRBV24-1; j_call: TRBJ2-1; d_call: TRBD2; clone_size: -; cdr3_aa: CATSDRGGGNNEQFF; cdr3_nt: TGTGCCACCAGTGATCGGGGGGGCGGAAACAATGAGCAGTTCTTC
v_call: TRBV5-1; j_call: TRBJ2-5; d_call: TRBD1; clone_size: many; cdr3_aa: CASRPDRAGETQYF; cdr3_nt: TGCGCCAGCAGACCGGACAGGGCGGGAGAGACCCAGTACTTC
v_call: TRBV20-1; j_call: TRBJ2-1; d_call: -; clone_size: -; cdr3_aa: CSAQRNEQFF; cdr3_nt: TGCAGTGCTCAAAGAAATGAGCAGTTCTTC
v_call: TRBV9; j_call: TRBJ2-5; d_call: -; clone_size: -; cdr3_aa: CASSVSRAWETQYF; cdr3_nt: TGTGCCAGCAGCGTATCACGGGCCTGGGAGACCCAGTACTTC
v_call: TRBV6-4; j_call: TRBJ2-1; d_call: TRBD2; clone_size: few; cdr3_aa: CASSLDGRAGEQFF; cdr3_nt: TGTGCCAGCAGCTTGGATGGGAGGGCGGGTGAGCAGTTCTTC
v_call: TRBV6-1; j_call: TRBJ2-1; d_call: -; clone_size: -; cdr3_aa: CASSEWGADNEQFF; cdr3_nt: TGTGCCAGCAGTGAGTGGGGGGCCGACAATGAGCAGTTCTTC
v_call: TRBV20-1; j_call: TRBJ2-1; d_call: TRBD2; clone_size: -; cdr3_aa: CSAATPGGVAFNEQFF; cdr3_nt: TGCAGTGCTGCGACCCCCGGGGGGGTTGCTTTCAATGAGCAGTTCTTC
v_call: TRBV4-2; j_call: TRBJ2-1; d_call: TRBD2; clone_size: few; cdr3_aa: CASRAGGLSGEQFF; cdr3_nt: TGTGCCAGCAGAGCGGGGGGCCTCTCAGGGGAGCAGTTCTTC
v_call: TRBV5-1; j_call: TRBJ2-3; d_call: TRBD1; clone_size: few; cdr3_aa: CASSSGTGPNTDTQYF; cdr3_nt: TGCGCCAGCAGCTCAGGGACAGGGCCGAACACAGATACGCAGTATTTT
v_call: TRBV4-2; j_call: TRBJ2-1; d_call: TRBD2; clone_size: few; cdr3_aa: CASSQPGLAGGHYNEQFF; cdr3_nt: TGTGCCAGCAGCCAGCCGGGACTAGCGGGAGGCCACTACAATGAGCAGTTCTTC
v_call: TRBV14; j_call: TRBJ2-1; d_call: TRBD2; clone_size: few; cdr3_aa: CASSRGLAGGPAYNEQFF; cdr3_nt: TGTGCCAGCAGCCGGGGACTAGCGGGAGGGCCAGCCTACAATGAGCAGTTCTTC
v_call: TRBV6-2/TRBV6-3; j_call: TRBJ2-7; d_call: -; clone_size: few; cdr3_aa: CASSYTGATLAYEQYF; cdr3_nt: TGTGCCAGCAGTTACACAGGCGCCACTTTGGCCTACGAGCAGTACTTC